This entry features one T cell receptor (beta chain) sequence. The data are from a study of T cell changes during pregnancy in multiple sclerosis. Using immunoSEQ multiplex PCR, the repertoire was profiled, and TCRdb retains in-frame clones only, with some absent. This sample has around 50,000 clones, with around 90% found just once. The sequence was obtained from a female donor with multiple sclerosis, enrolled in a pregnancy study. The material was peripheral blood, obtained in the first trimester of pregnancy.

The CDR3 here is CASSPRGRGNEQYF. The CDR3 DNA reads TGTGCCAGCAGTCCAAGGGGGCGCGGGAACGAGCAGTACTTC. This chain uses TRBV28 with TRBJ2-7; D is perhaps TRBD1 (7 bases). This CDR3 spans 14 amino acids. V was pared by 5 bases and J by 5 bases, with 16 bases between. Germline V gene sequence: CDR1 MDHEN, CDR2 SYDVKM.